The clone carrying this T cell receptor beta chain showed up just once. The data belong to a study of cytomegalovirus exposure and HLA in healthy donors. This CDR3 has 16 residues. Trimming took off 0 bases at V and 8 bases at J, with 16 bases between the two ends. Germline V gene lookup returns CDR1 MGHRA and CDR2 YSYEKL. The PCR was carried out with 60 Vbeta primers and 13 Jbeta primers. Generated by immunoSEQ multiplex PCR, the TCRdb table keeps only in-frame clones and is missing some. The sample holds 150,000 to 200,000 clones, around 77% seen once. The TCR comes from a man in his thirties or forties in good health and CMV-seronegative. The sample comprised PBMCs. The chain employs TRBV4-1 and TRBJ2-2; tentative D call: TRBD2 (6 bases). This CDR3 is CASSQEGTPARGELFF. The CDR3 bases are TGCGCCAGCAGCCAAGAAGGGACTCCCGCGCGTGGGGAGCTGTTTTTT.